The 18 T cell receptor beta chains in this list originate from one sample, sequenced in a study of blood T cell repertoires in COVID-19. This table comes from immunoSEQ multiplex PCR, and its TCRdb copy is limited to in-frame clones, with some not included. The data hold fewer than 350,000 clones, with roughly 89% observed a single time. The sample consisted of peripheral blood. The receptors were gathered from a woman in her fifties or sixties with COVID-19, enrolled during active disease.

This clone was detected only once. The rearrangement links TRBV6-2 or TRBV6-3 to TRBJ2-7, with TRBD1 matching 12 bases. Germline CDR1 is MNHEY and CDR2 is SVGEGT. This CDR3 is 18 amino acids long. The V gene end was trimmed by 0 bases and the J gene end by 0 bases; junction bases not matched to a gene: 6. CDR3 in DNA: TGTGCCAGCAGTTACTCGTTGGGGACAGGGGGCTCCTCCTACGAGCAGTACTTC. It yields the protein CASSYSLGTGGSSYEQYF.

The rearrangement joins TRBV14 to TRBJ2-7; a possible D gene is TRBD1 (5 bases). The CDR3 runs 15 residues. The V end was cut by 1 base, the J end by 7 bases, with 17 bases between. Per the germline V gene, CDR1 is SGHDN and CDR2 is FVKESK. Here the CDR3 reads CASSQAWGYPQEQYF. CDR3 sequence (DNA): TGTGCCAGCAGCCAAGCTTGGGGCTACCCGCAAGAGCAGTACTTC. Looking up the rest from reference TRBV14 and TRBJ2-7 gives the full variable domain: EAGVTQFPSHSVIEKGQTVTLRCDPISGHDNLYWYRRVMGKEIKFLLHFVKESKQDESGMPNNRFLAERTGGTYSTLKVQPAELEDSGVYFCASSQAWGYPQEQYFGPGTRLTVT.

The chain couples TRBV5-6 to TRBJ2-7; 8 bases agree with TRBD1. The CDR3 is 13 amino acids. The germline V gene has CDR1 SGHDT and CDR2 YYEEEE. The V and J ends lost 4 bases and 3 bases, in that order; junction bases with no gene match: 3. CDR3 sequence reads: CASSPTGDYEQYF. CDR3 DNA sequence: TGTGCCAGCAGCCCGACAGGGGACTACGAGCAGTACTTC.

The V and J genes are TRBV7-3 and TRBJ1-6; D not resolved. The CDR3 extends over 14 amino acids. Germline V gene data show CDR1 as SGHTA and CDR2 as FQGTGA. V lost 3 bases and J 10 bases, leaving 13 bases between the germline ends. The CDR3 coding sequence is TGTGCCAGCAGCTTGCAAAGTCTGGGCTCACCCCTCCACTTT. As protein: CASSLQSLGSPLHF. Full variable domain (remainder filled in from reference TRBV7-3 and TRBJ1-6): GAGVSQTPSNKVTEKGKYVELRCDPISGHTALYWYRQSLGQGPEFLIYFQGTGAADDSGLPNDRFFAVRPEGSVSTLKIQRTERGDSAVYLCASSLQSLGSPLHFGNGTRLTVT.

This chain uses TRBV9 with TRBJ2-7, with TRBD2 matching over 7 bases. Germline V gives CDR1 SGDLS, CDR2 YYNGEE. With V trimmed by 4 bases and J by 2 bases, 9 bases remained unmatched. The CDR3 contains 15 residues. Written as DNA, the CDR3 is TGTGCCAGCAGCCCAAGCGGGGAGAAGCCCTACGAGCAGTACTTC. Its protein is CASSPSGEKPYEQYF.

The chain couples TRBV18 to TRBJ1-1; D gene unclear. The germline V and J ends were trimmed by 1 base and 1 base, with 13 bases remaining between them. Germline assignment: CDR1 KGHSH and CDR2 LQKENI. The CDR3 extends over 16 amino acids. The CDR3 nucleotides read TGTGCCAGCTCACCACGGAGGTCGATGACGAACACTGAAGCTTTCTTT. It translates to CASSPRRSMTNTEAFF.

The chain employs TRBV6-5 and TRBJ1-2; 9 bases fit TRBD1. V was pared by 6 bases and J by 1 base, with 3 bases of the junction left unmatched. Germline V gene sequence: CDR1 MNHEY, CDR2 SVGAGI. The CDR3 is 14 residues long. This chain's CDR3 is CASRTDRGNYGYTF. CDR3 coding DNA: TGTGCCAGCAGGACGGACAGGGGTAACTATGGCTACACCTTC.

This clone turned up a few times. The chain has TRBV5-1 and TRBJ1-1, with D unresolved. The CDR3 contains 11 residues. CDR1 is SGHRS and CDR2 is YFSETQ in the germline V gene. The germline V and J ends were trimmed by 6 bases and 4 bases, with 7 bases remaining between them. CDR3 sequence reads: CASNRSTEAFF. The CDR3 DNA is TGCGCCAGCAACAGATCCACTGAAGCTTTCTTT.

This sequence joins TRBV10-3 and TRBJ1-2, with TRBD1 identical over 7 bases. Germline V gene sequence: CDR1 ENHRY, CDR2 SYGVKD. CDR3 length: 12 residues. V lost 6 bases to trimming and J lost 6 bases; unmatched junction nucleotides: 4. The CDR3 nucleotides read TGTGCCATCAGCCCCGGACAGGATGGCTACACCTTC. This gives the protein CAISPGQDGYTF.

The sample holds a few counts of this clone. The CDR3 bases are TGTGCCAGCAGCCTTACCAGCGGGGGCCTCACCGGGGAGCTGTTTTTT. It specifies CASSLTSGGLTGELFF. The V gene is TRBV5-8, the J gene TRBJ2-2; 8 positions agree with TRBD2. From germline, CDR1 is SGHTS and CDR2 YDEGEE. The CDR3 is made up of 16 amino acids. Germline trimming cut 4 bases from V and 4 bases from J; bases unmatched to any gene: 9.

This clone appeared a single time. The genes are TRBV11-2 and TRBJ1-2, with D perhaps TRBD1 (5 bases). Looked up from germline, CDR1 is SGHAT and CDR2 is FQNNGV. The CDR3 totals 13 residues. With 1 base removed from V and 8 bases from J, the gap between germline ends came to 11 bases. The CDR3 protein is CASSLVGGGGYTF. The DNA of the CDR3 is TGTGCCAGCAGCTTAGTGGGGGGAGGCGGCTACACCTTC. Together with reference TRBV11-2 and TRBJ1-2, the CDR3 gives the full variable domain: EAGVAQSPRYKIIEKRQSVAFWCNPISGHATLYWYQQILGQGPKLLIQFQNNGVVDDSQLPKDRFSAERLKGVDSTLKIQPAKLEDSAVYLCASSLVGGGGYTFGSGTRLTVV.

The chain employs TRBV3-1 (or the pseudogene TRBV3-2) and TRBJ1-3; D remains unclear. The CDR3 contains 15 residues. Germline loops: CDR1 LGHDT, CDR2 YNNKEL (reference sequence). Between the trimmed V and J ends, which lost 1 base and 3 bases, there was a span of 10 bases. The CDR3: CASSQGTGYGNTIYF. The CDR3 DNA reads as TGTGCCAGCAGCCAAGGGACGGGATATGGAAACACCATATATTTT.

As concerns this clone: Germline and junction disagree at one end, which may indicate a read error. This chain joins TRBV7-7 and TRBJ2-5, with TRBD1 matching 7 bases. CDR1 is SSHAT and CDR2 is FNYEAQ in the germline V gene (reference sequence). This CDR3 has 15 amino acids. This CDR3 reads CASSLGGQSQETQYF. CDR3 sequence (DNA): TGTGCTAGCAGCTTAGGGGGACAGAGCCAAGAGACCCAGTACTTC.

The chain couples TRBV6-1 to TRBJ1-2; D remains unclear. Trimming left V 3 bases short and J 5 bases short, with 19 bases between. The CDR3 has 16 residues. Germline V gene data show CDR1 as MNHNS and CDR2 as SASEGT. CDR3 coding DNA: TGTGCCAGCAGTGAGGGCGTTGCAGAACACCCTTATGGCTACACCTTC. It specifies CASSEGVAEHPYGYTF.

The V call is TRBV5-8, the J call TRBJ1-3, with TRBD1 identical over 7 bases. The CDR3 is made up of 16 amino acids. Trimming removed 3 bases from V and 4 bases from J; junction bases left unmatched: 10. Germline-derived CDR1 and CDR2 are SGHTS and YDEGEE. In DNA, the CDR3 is TGTGCCAGCAGCTCCATGACAGGGCGCGGAGGAAACACCATATATTTT. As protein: CASSSMTGRGGNTIYF.

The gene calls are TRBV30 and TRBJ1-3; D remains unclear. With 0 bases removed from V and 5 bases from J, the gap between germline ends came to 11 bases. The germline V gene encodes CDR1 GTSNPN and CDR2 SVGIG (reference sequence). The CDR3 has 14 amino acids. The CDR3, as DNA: TGTGCCTGGAGTGTATATTCGAGCAGAAACACCATATATTTT. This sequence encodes CAWSVYSSRNTIYF.

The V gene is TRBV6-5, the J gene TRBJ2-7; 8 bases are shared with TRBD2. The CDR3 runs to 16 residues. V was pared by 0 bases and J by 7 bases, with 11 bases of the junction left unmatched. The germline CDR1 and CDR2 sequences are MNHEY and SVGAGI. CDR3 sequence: CASSYSSSGGKGEQYF. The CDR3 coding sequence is TGTGCCAGCAGTTACTCATCCAGCGGGGGAAAGGGGGAGCAGTACTTC.

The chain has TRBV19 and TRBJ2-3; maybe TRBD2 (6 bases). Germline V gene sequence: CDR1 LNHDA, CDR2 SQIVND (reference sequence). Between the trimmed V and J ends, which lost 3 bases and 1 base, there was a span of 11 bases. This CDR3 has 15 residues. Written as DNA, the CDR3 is TGTGCCAGTAGTATCCCGACTAGAGGCACAGATACGCAGTATTTT. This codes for CASSIPTRGTDTQYF.